This TCR beta chain appears in the sequencing data of a study of blood T cell repertoires in COVID-19. About the research overall: PBMCs, B-cell-depleted T cells, or T cells provided the cDNA or gDNA that made up the material.

After removal of 1 base from V and 1 base from J, the junction contained 8 bases not matched to a gene. CDR3 length: 18 amino acids. In germline, CDR1 is LNHNV, CDR2 YYDKDF (reference sequence). In the source study's methods: The authors estimated nucleated cell counts from reference gene primer amplification. Clones were sequenced by immunoSEQ multiplex PCR, and TCRdb holds only the in-frame ones, with some missing. That table gives V, J and clone size, and the DNA gave D and trimming. The sample includes approximately 97,000 clones, 84% of them seen just once. The source is a human donor in a cohort sampled during active COVID-19. V is TRBV15 and J is TRBJ1-5; TRBD1 matches 9 bases. Sequenced sample: peripheral blood. CDR3 residues: CATSRGGRQGVSNQPQHF. In nucleotides, the CDR3 is TGTGCCACCAGCAGAGGAGGGAGACAGGGGGTGAGCAATCAGCCCCAGCATTTT. The full variable domain, with the rest looked up from reference TRBV15 and TRBJ1-5, is DAMVIQNPRYQVTQFGKPVTLSCSQTLNHNVMYWYQQKSSQAPKLLFHYYDKDFNNEADTPDNFQSRRPNTSFCFLDIRSPGLGDTAMYLCATSRGGRQGVSNQPQHFGDGTRLSIL.